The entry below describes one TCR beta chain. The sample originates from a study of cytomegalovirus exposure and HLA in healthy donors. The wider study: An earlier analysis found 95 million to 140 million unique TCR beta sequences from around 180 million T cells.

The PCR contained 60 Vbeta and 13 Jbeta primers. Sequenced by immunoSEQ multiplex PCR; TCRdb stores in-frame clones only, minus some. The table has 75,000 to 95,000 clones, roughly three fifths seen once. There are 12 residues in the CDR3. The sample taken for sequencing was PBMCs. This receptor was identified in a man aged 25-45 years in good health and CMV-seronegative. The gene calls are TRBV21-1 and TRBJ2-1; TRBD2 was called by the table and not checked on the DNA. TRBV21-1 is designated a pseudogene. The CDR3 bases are TGTGCCAGAACCGGGACTAACAATGAGCAGTTCTTC. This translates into CARTGTNNEQFF.